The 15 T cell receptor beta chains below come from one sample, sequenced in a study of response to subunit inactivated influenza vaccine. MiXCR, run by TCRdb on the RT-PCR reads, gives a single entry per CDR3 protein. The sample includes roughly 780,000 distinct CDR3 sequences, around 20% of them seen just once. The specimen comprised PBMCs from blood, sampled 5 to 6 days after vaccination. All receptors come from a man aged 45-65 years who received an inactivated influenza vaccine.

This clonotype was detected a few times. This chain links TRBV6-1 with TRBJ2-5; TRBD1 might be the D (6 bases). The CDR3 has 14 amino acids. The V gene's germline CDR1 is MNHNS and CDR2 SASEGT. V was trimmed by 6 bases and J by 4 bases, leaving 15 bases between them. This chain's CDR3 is CASRQGNVGETQYF. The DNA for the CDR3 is TGTGCCAGCAGACAGGGTAATGTTGGAGAGACCCAGTACTTC.

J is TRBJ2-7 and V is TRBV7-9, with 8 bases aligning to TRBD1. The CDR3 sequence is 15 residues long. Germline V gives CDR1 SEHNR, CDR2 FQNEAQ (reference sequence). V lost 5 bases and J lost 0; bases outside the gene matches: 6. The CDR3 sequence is CASSTGQGHSYEQYF. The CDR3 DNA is TGTGCCAGCAGCACCGGACAGGGCCACTCCTACGAGCAGTACTTC.

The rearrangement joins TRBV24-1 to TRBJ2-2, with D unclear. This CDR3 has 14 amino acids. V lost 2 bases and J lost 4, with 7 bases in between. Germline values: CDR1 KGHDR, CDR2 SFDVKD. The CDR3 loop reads CATSDSRPTGELFF. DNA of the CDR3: TGTGCCACCAGTGATTCCCGCCCCACCGGGGAGCTGTTTTTT.

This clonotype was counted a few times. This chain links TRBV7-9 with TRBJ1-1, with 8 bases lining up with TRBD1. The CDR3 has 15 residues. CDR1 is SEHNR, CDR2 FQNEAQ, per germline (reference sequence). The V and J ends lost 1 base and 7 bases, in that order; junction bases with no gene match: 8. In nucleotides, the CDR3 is TGTGCCAGCAGCTTAGAAGAACAGGGGGTCTTTGAAGCTTTCTTT. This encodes CASSLEEQGVFEAFF.

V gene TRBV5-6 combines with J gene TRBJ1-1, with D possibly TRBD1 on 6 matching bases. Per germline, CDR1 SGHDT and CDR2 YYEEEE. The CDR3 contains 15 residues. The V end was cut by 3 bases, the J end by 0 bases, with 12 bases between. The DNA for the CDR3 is TGTGCCAGCAGCTCGACGACAGGCCTGAACACTGAAGCTTTCTTT. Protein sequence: CASSSTTGLNTEAFF.

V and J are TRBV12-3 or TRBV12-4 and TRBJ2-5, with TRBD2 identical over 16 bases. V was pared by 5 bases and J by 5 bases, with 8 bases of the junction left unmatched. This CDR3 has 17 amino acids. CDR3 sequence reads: CASSLGTSGGARETQYF. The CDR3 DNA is TGTGCCAGCAGTCTTGGGACTAGCGGGGGGGCCAGGGAGACCCAGTACTTC.

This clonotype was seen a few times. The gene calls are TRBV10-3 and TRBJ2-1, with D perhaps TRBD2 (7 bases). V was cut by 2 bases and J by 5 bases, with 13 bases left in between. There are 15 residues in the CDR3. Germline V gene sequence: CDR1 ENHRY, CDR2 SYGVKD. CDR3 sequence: CAISEIGGGHNEQFF. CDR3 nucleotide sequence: TGTGCCATCAGTGAGATAGGGGGGGGACACAATGAGCAGTTCTTC.

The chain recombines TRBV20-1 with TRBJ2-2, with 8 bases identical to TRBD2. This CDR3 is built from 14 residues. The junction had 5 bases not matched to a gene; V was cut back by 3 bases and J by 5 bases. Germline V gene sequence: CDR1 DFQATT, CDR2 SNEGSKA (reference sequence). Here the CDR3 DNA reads TGCAGTGCTAGGGGTGCGGGGGGTACCGGGGAGCTGTTTTTT. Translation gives CSARGAGGTGELFF.

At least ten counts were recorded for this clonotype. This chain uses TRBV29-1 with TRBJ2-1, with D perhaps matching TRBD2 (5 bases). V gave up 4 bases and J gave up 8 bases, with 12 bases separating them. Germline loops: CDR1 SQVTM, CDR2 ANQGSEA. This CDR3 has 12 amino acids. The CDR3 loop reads CSVVVGSDEQFF. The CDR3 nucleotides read TGCAGCGTTGTAGTAGGGAGCGATGAGCAGTTCTTC.

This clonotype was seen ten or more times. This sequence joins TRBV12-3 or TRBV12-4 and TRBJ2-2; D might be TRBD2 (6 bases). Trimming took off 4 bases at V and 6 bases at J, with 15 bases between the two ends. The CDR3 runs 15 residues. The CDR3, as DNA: TGTGCCAGCAGTTCTTCACTAGCTGGGTCCGGGGAGCTGTTTTTT. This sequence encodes CASSSSLAGSGELFF.

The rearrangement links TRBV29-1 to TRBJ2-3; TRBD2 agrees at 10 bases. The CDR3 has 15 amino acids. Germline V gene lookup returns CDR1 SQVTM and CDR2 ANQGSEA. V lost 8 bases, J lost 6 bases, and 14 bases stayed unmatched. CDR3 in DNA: TGCAGCCTTAGTTCCGGGACTAGCGCCGCCGATACGCAGTATTTT. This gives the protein CSLSSGTSAADTQYF.

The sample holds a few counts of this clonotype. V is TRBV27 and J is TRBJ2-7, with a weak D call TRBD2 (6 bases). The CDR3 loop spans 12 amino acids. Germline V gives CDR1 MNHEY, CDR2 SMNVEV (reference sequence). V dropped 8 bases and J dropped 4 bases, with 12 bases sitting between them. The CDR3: CASVGGRYEQYF. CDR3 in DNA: TGTGCCAGCGTCGGGGGAAGGTACGAGCAGTACTTC.

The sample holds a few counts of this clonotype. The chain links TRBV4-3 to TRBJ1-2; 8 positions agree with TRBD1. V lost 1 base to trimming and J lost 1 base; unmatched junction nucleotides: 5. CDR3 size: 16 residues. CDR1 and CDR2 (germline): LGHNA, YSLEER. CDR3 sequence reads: CASSQASDRVNYGYTF. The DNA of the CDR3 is TGCGCCAGCAGCCAAGCCTCGGACAGGGTTAACTATGGCTACACCTTC.

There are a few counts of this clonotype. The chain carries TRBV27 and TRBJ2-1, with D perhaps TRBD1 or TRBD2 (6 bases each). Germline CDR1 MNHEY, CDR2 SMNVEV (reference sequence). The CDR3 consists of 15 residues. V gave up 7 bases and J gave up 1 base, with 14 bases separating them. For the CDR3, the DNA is TGTGCCAGCACCACATTAGGGGGGTCCTACAATGAGCAGTTCTTC. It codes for CASTTLGGSYNEQFF.

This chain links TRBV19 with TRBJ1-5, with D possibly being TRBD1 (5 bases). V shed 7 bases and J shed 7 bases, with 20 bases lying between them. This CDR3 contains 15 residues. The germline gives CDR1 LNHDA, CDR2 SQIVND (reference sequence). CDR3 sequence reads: CASKPGHRGRQPQHF. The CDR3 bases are TGTGCCAGTAAACCAGGACACCGAGGAAGGCAGCCCCAGCATTTT.